The 27 T cell receptor beta chains given below trace back to one sample, sequenced in a study of graft-versus-host responses after intestinal transplantation. Assay: immunoSEQ multiplex PCR; the TCRdb copy retains only in-frame clones and omits some. The repertoire holds some 97,000 clones, with roughly 87% as singletons. No cognate antigen is known for these TCRs. This material consisted of unstimulated CD4+ T cells sorted from spleen or lymph node cells, taken before transplant. These receptors all stem from a human donor who was the organ donor for an intestinal transplant.

The chain couples TRBV4-2 to TRBJ2-2, with D unresolved. V lost 0 bases to trimming and J lost 0 bases, with 2 bases between them. The CDR3 runs to 14 residues. CDR1 is LGHNA and CDR2 is YNFKEQ in the germline V gene. CDR3 residues: CASSQDPNTGELFF. CDR3 nucleotide sequence: TGTGCCAGCAGCCAAGATCCGAACACCGGGGAGCTGTTTTTT.

The rearrangement joins TRBV4-1 to TRBJ2-5; D is possibly TRBD2 (5 bases). Looked up from germline, CDR1 is MGHRA and CDR2 is YSYEKL. The CDR3 has 15 residues. Trimming left V 2 bases short and J 5 bases short, with 15 bases between. The DNA for the CDR3 is TGCGCCAGCAGCCAATCCGGGGTACTATCGGAGACCCAGTACTTC. As protein: CASSQSGVLSETQYF.

The rearrangement uses TRBV2 and TRBJ2-7; no clear D. V dropped 8 bases and J dropped 1 base, with 12 bases sitting between them. There are 13 residues in the CDR3. The germline V gene encodes CDR1 SNHLY and CDR2 FYNNEI. The CDR3 region is CASSRTESYEQYF. In DNA form, the CDR3 reads TGTGCCAGCTCGAGGACCGAGTCCTACGAGCAGTACTTC.

This clone has more than one count but fewer than ten. The V and J genes are TRBV6-6 and TRBJ1-5; D possibly corresponds to TRBD1 (5 bases). The ends were cut back, 2 bases at V and 7 bases at J, with 6 bases in the middle. The CDR3 extends over 12 amino acids. The germline V gene encodes CDR1 MNHNY and CDR2 SVGAGI (reference sequence). CDR3 amino acids: CASSYGGQPQHF. CDR3 DNA: TGTGCCAGCAGTTACGGGGGGCAGCCCCAGCATTTT.

This chain links TRBV2 with TRBJ1-4, with D hard to call. Trimming removed 0 bases at V and 4 bases at J, with 12 bases between. This CDR3 comprises 16 residues. CDR1 and CDR2 (germline): SNHLY, FYNNEI. CDR3 in DNA: TGTGCCAGCAGTGAAGCCGGCGGAAAACTTAATGAAAAACTGTTTTTT. The encoded protein is CASSEAGGKLNEKLFF. Combining the CDR3 with reference TRBV2 and TRBJ1-4 gives the whole variable domain EPEVTQTPSHQVTQMGQEVILRCVPISNHLYFYWYRQILGQKVEFLVSFYNNEISEKSEIFDDQFSVERPDGSNFTLKIRSTKLEDSAMYFCASSEAGGKLNEKLFFGSGTQLSVL.

The sample holds one count of this clone. This chain connects TRBV5-3 to TRBJ2-1; 7 bases match TRBD1. TRBV5-3 is given ORF status, its function remaining uncertain. The CDR3 consists of 19 residues. V shed 3 bases and J 1 base; nucleotides not matched to a gene: 16. CDR3 coding DNA: TGTGCCAGAAGCTCCCCTCCCCACAGGGGAACCCTTTCCTACAATGAGCAGTTCTTC. Its protein is CARSSPPHRGTLSYNEQFF.

The chain links TRBV7-9 to TRBJ2-5; maybe TRBD2 (5 bases). Germline V gene data show CDR1 as SEHNR and CDR2 as FQNEAQ (reference sequence). The CDR3 extends over 15 amino acids. Trimming shortened V by 0 bases and J by 2 bases, and 10 bases separated the two germline ends. The CDR3 protein is CASSLAGWRQETQYF. For the CDR3, the DNA is TGTGCCAGCAGCTTAGCGGGGTGGAGGCAAGAGACCCAGTACTTC.

V usage is TRBV10-3 and J usage is TRBJ1-2; D gene unclear. Trimming left V 1 base short and J 4 bases short, with 13 bases between. The germline CDR1 and CDR2 sequences are ENHRY and SYGVKD. The CDR3 consists of 15 residues. In DNA, the CDR3 is TGTGCCATCAGTGAGTATCAATCATCCAGCTATGGCTACACCTTC. Translating it yields CAISEYQSSSYGYTF.

The chain recombines TRBV6-5 with TRBJ2-7; weak D call: TRBD2 (7 bases). CDR3 length: 15 residues. CDR1 MNHEY and CDR2 SVGAGI come from the germline V gene. V lost 6 bases to trimming and J lost 2 bases, with 17 bases between them. The DNA of the CDR3 is TGTGCCAGCAGGGGGGCGGGAGCAGAGACCTACGAGCAGTACTTC. The encoded protein is CASRGAGAETYEQYF.

The V and J genes are TRBV12-5 and TRBJ1-1; 7 bases fit TRBD1. The CDR3 consists of 14 residues. After removal of 5 bases from V and 5 bases from J, the junction contained 8 bases not matched to a gene. Germline values: CDR1 LGHNT, CDR2 FRNRAP. The CDR3 coding sequence is TGTGCTAGTGGTGGCGAGGGACAGTCGACTGAAGCTTTCTTT. Residues: CASGGEGQSTEAFF.

With regard to this clone: Other DNA sequences in the same sample also yield this CDR3. The chain uses TRBV4-1 and TRBJ1-6; D is possibly TRBD1 (5 bases). V shed 1 base and J shed 13 bases, with 20 bases lying between them. Germline V lookup: CDR1 MGHRA, CDR2 YSYEKL. The CDR3 has 16 amino acids. CDR3 sequence: CASSQVRGQGSTPLHF. Here the CDR3 DNA reads TGCGCCAGCAGCCAAGTTCGAGGGCAGGGATCGACGCCCCTCCACTTT.

A few counts support this clone. J is TRBJ2-7 and V is TRBV28; tentatively, D is TRBD1 (6 bases). The CDR3 is 15 residues long. Germline V gives CDR1 MDHEN, CDR2 SYDVKM. V gave up 10 bases and J gave up 1 base, with 20 bases separating them. This chain's CDR3 is CATKTRIGQSYEQYF. The CDR3 DNA follows: TGTGCCACCAAGACAAGGATTGGACAGTCCTACGAGCAGTACTTC.

The chain links TRBV5-1 to TRBJ1-3; D not certain. Germline CDR1 reads SGHRS; CDR2 reads YFSETQ. V lost 5 bases, J lost 2 bases, and 11 bases lay in between. The CDR3 consists of 14 residues. CDR3 region: CASRVGIAGNTIYF. The CDR3 DNA is TGCGCCAGCAGAGTTGGTATCGCTGGAAACACCATATATTTT.

The V and J genes are TRBV11-3 and TRBJ2-3; D may match TRBD1 or TRBD2 (5 bases each). CDR1 is SGHNT and CDR2 is YENEEA in the germline V gene. Trimming took 3 bases from V and 1 from J, leaving 8 bases between them. The CDR3 covers 14 residues. The DNA for the CDR3 is TGTGCCAGCAGCTTCGGGGCTGGCACAGATACGCAGTATTTT. This translates into CASSFGAGTDTQYF. Using reference TRBV11-3 and TRBJ2-3 for the parts outside the CDR3, the full variable domain is EAGVVQSPRYKIIEKKQPVAFWCNPISGHNTLYWYLQNLGQGPELLIRYENEEAVDDSQLPKDRFSAERLKGVDSTLKIQPAELGDSAVYLCASSFGAGTDTQYFGPGTRLTVL.

This chain connects TRBV7-6 to TRBJ1-1; 7 nucleotides agree with TRBD1. The V gene's germline CDR1 is SGHVS and CDR2 FNYEAQ. CDR3 size: 13 residues. The V segment lost 5 bases and the J segment 5 bases; nucleotides outside the gene matches: 5. CDR3: CASSRYRGTEAFF. Written as DNA, the CDR3 is TGTGCCAGCAGCCGTTACAGGGGAACTGAAGCTTTCTTT.

V and J are TRBV6-1 and TRBJ1-5; D is ambiguous. Germline V gene lookup returns CDR1 MNHNS and CDR2 SASEGT. V lost 3 bases and J lost 1, with 7 bases in between. The CDR3 is 14 amino acids. CDR3 nucleotides: TGTGCCAGCAGTGACTGGAGCAGCAATCAGCCCCAGCATTTT. This translates into CASSDWSSNQPQHF.

The genes are TRBV7-9 and TRBJ1-2; D possibly corresponds to TRBD1 (6 bases). This CDR3 region has 15 residues. The V and J ends lost 5 bases and 8 bases respectively, with 21 bases between them. CDR1 is SEHNR and CDR2 is FQNEAQ in the germline V gene (reference sequence). CDR3 in amino acids: CASSLGQSPPGGYTF. CDR3 DNA sequence: TGTGCCAGCAGCCTTGGACAGAGCCCTCCGGGGGGCTACACCTTC. The full variable domain, its missing parts supplied by reference TRBV7-9 and TRBJ1-2, is DTGVSQNPRHKITKRGQNVTFRCDPISEHNRLYWYRQTLGQGPEFLTYFQNEAQLEKSRLLSDRFSAERPKGSFSTLEIQRTEQGDSAMYLCASSLGQSPPGGYTFGSGTRLTVV.

The chain employs TRBV4-1 and TRBJ2-5; 7 nucleotides agree with TRBD2. The germline gives CDR1 MGHRA, CDR2 YSYEKL. The CDR3 loop spans 14 amino acids. Trimming cost V 7 bases and J 3 bases; bases outside gene matches: 8. CDR3 in DNA: TGCGCCAGCACCCGCGGGGGATTGGAAGAGACCCAGTACTTC. It encodes CASTRGGLEETQYF.

This clone was counted once. This rearrangement joins TRBV5-1 to TRBJ1-5; D is ambiguous. CDR1 SGHRS and CDR2 YFSETQ come from the germline V gene. The CDR3 loop spans 13 amino acids. V shed 0 bases and J shed 5 bases, with 6 bases lying between them. DNA of the CDR3: TGCGCCAGCAGCTTGGACCCTGATCAGCCCCAGCATTTT. It translates to CASSLDPDQPQHF.

The chain has TRBV7-6 and TRBJ2-7; D remains ambiguous. Looked up from germline, CDR1 is SGHVS and CDR2 is FNYEAQ. V was clipped by 4 bases and J by 0 bases, with 10 bases between them. The CDR3 contains 14 residues. CDR3 nucleotides: TGTGCCAGCAGCTCGCTTAGAAGCTCCTACGAGCAGTACTTC. This sequence encodes CASSSLRSSYEQYF. Full variable domain (missing parts from reference TRBV7-6 and TRBJ2-7): GAGVSQSPRYKVTKRGQDVALRCDPISGHVSLYWYRQALGQGPEFLTYFNYEAQQDKSGLPNDRFSAERPEGSISTLTIQRTEQRDSAMYRCASSSLRSSYEQYFGPGTRLTVT.

CDR3 DNA: TGTGCCAGCACCTACACTAGCGGGGGGGCCTATGAGCAGTTCTTC. Translating it yields CASTYTSGGAYEQFF. This chain links TRBV2 with TRBJ2-1; TRBD2 matches 13 bases. Germline V gene sequence: CDR1 SNHLY, CDR2 FYNNEI. The V gene end was trimmed by 7 bases and the J gene end by 8 bases; junction bases not matched to a gene: 8. CDR3 length equals 15 residues.

The CDR3 bases are TGCGCCAGCAGTACACCGACAGGGGACGGGGATGAGCAGTTCTTC. This gives the protein CASSTPTGDGDEQFF. V and J are TRBV5-1 and TRBJ2-1; TRBD1 matches 8 bases. The CDR3 has 15 residues. Germline trimming cut 5 bases from V and 8 bases from J; bases unmatched to any gene: 12. Germline V gene data show CDR1 as SGHRS and CDR2 as YFSETQ. The variable domain in full, with the rest retrieved from reference TRBV5-1 and TRBJ2-1, is KAGVTQTPRYLIKTRGQQVTLSCSPISGHRSVSWYQQTPGQGLQFLFEYFSETQRNKGNFPGRFSGRQFSNSRSEMNVSTLELGDSALYLCASSTPTGDGDEQFFGPGTRLTVL.

The CDR3 bases are TGTGCCAGCAGCCCCAGCGGGGAGAACTCCTACGAGCAGTACTTC. The encoded protein is CASSPSGENSYEQYF. This rearrangement joins TRBV9 to TRBJ2-7; 7 positions agree with TRBD2. The germline CDR1 and CDR2 sequences are SGDLS and YYNGEE. CDR3 size: 15 residues. Trimming at V came to 4 bases and at J to 0 bases, leaving 7 bases not matched to a gene.

The chain has TRBV5-1 and TRBJ2-6; no reliable D call. The CDR3 is 17 residues long. V dropped 4 bases and J dropped 0 bases, with 14 bases sitting between them. Germline CDR1 is SGHRS and CDR2 is YFSETQ. CDR3 nucleotides: TGCGCCAGCAGCCGTACACCAGGAACCTCTGGGGCCAACGTCCTGACTTTC. Amino acid sequence: CASSRTPGTSGANVLTF.

The rearrangement uses TRBV6-5 and TRBJ1-2; TRBD1 might be the D (5 bases). The germline gives CDR1 MNHEY, CDR2 SVGAGI. The CDR3 is 13 amino acids. V dropped 2 bases and J dropped 3 bases, with 7 bases sitting between them. CDR3 region: CASSYMGDYGYTF. In nucleotides, the CDR3 is TGTGCCAGCAGTTACATGGGGGACTATGGCTACACCTTC.

The CDR3 here is CASSLLPGQDDSPLHF. In nucleotides, the CDR3 is TGTGCCAGCAGTTTACTCCCGGGACAGGATGATTCACCCCTCCACTTT. The rearrangement uses TRBV27 and TRBJ1-6; the match to TRBD1 covers 8 bases. Per the germline V gene, CDR1 is MNHEY and CDR2 is SMNVEV (reference sequence). V was pared by 2 bases and J by 8 bases, with 8 bases of the junction left unmatched. The CDR3 runs to 16 residues.

The chain combines TRBV6-5 with TRBJ1-5; 7 bases agree with TRBD1. V lost 4 bases, J lost 4 bases, and 4 bases stayed unmatched. The germline V gene has CDR1 MNHEY and CDR2 SVGAGI. CDR3 length: 14 residues. This CDR3 reads CASSSGQVNQPQHF. In DNA, the CDR3 is TGTGCCAGCAGTTCCGGACAGGTGAATCAGCCCCAGCATTTT.